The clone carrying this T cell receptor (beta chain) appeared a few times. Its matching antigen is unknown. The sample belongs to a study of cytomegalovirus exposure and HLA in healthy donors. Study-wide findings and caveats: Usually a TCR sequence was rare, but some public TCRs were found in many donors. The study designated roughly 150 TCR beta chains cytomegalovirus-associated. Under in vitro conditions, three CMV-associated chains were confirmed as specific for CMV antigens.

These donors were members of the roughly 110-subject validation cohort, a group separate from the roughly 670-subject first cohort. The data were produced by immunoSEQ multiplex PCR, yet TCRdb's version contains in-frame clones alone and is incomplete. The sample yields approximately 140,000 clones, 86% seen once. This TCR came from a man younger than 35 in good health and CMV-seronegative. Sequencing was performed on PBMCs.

CDR3 sequence: CASSSIRAGANVLTF. CDR3 DNA sequence: TGTGCCAGCAGCTCTATCAGGGCCGGGGCCAACGTCCTGACTTTC. The V call is TRBV11-2, the J call TRBJ2-6; TRBD1 might be the D (5 bases). From germline, CDR1 is SGHAT and CDR2 FQNNGV. The CDR3 is made up of 15 amino acids. V lost 4 bases to trimming and J lost 4 bases, with 11 bases between them.